These 29 T cell receptor beta chains came from one sample sequenced in a study of HIV-infected patients and healthy controls. No cell fractionation was done, so the repertoire covers all unsorted peripheral blood T cells. Around 500 ng RNA was reverse transcribed with alpha and beta constant-region primers. Using multiplexing indices, alpha and beta chain libraries were generated apart by chain-specific third strand synthesis. Using its own MiXCR run on the 5' RACE reads, TCRdb lists one record per CDR3 protein. This table holds about 15,000 distinct CDR3 sequences, around 6.7% found once. Specimen: blood. These receptors were obtained from an adult in good health.

This clonotype appeared many times. V gene TRBV3-2 combines with J gene TRBJ1-1. TRBV3-2 constitutes a pseudogene. The CDR3 spans 17 residues. In nucleotides, the CDR3 is TGTGCCAGCAGCCAACAGGAAGCGGGTATCGGGGACACTGAAGCTTTCTTT. This codes for CASSQQEAGIGDTEAFF.

This clonotype was seen repeatedly, ten times or more. The V and J genes are TRBV7-2 and TRBJ1-1, with D unclear. Germline CDR1 is SGHTA and CDR2 is FQGNSA. The length of the CDR3 is 15 residues. Between the trimmed V and J ends, which lost 1 base and 4 bases, there was a span of 13 bases. CDR3 DNA: TGTGCCAGCAGCTTAGTCGGCAGGTCGGGCACTGAAGCTTTCTTT. Its protein is CASSLVGRSGTEAFF.

In its sample, this clonotype was seen many times. V gene TRBV7-9 combines with J gene TRBJ2-2; D not certain. This CDR3 region has 13 residues. Trimming shortened V by 2 bases and J by 3 bases, and 4 bases separated the two germline ends. CDR1 is SEHNR and CDR2 is FQNEAQ in the germline V gene (reference sequence). The CDR3 protein is CASSLQHTGELFF. The CDR3 coding sequence is TGTGCCAGCAGCTTACAGCACACCGGGGAGCTGTTTTTT.

Ten or more counts support this clonotype. The CDR3 loop is CASSRGPSGSGEQFF. In nucleotides, the CDR3 is TGTGCCAGCTCTCGGGGGCCTAGCGGGAGTGGTGAGCAGTTCTTC. The rearrangement uses TRBV18 and TRBJ2-1; 10 nucleotides agree with TRBD2. Germline V gene lookup returns CDR1 KGHSH and CDR2 LQKENI. This CDR3 spans 15 amino acids. The V and J ends lost 6 bases and 9 bases, in that order; junction bases with no gene match: 11.

At least ten counts were recorded for this clonotype. V gene TRBV10-3 combines with J gene TRBJ1-5; no reliable D call. This CDR3 has 14 amino acids. In germline, CDR1 is ENHRY, CDR2 SYGVKD. V dropped 8 bases and J dropped 0 bases, with 11 bases sitting between them. CDR3 DNA: TGTGCCATCGGGATCGGGGATAGCAATCAGCCCCAGCATTTT. Translating gives CAIGIGDSNQPQHF.

This clonotype was recorded only once. It may be a read error: a sequence one base away is much more abundant. The gene calls are TRBV3-1 and TRBJ2-2; D possibly corresponds to TRBD1 (5 bases). The V end lost 3 bases, the J end lost 5 bases, and 13 bases lay between the germline ends. Germline V lookup: CDR1 LGHDT, CDR2 YNNKEL (reference sequence). The CDR3 covers 15 residues. The CDR3 DNA follows: TGTGCCAGCAGCCACCATGACAGTGGTACCGGGGAGCTGTTTTTT. As protein: CASSHHDSGTGELFF.

Many counts were recorded for this clonotype. The chain is built from TRBV13 and TRBJ2-4; unclear D gene. Trimming pared 2 bases from V and 1 base from J, leaving 6 bases between. This CDR3 region has 14 residues. From germline, CDR1 is PRHDT and CDR2 FYEKMQ (reference sequence). The CDR3 region has the DNA TGTGCCAGCAGCTTACTGGGGGCCAAAAACATTCAGTACTTC. Translated: CASSLLGAKNIQYF.

This clonotype was seen ten or more times. The rearrangement uses TRBV3-1 and TRBJ2-5, with 7 nucleotides matching TRBD2. The CDR3 extends over 12 amino acids. Germline CDR1 LGHDT, CDR2 YNNKEL (reference sequence). Losses at the gene ends were 8 bases for V and 5 bases for J; bases not matched to a gene: 5. The CDR3 is CASGGSGETQYF. The CDR3, as DNA: TGTGCCAGCGGGGGTAGCGGGGAGACCCAGTACTTC.

This clonotype was observed many times. This chain connects TRBV6-2 or TRBV6-3 to TRBJ1-6, with D hard to call. Per germline, CDR1 MNHEY and CDR2 SVGEGT. CDR3 length: 12 residues. V was shortened by 4 bases and J by 8 bases, with 6 bases between the two germline ends. CDR3 sequence: CASSWGYSPLHF. The CDR3 DNA reads as TGTGCCAGCAGTTGGGGATATTCACCCCTCCACTTT.

This clonotype is medium-sized within its sample. The rearrangement joins TRBV19 to TRBJ2-3; 14 bases are a match to TRBD2. The length of the CDR3 is 16 residues. The germline CDR1 and CDR2 sequences are LNHDA and SQIVND (reference sequence). Trimming at V came to 5 bases and at J to 4 bases, leaving 5 bases not matched to a gene. The CDR3 sequence: CASSWGLAGAPDTQYF. The CDR3 nucleotides read TGTGCCAGTAGTTGGGGACTAGCGGGAGCCCCAGATACGCAGTATTTT.

This clonotype was counted at least ten times. This chain connects TRBV7-6 to TRBJ2-7; 9 bases agree with TRBD1. V was clipped by 8 bases and J by 4 bases; unmatched bases: 15. CDR3 length equals 16 residues. Germline loops: CDR1 SGHVS, CDR2 FNYEAQ. In nucleotides, the CDR3 is TGTGCCAGCGCATTAAACACAGGGGGCTCTAGGTACGAGCAGTACTTC. It encodes CASALNTGGSRYEQYF.

V usage is TRBV5-1 and J usage is TRBJ2-6, with a weak D call TRBD2 (6 bases). This CDR3 has 15 amino acids. V lost 8 bases to trimming and J lost 2 bases, with 14 bases between them. The germline V gene encodes CDR1 SGHRS and CDR2 YFSETQ. This CDR3 is CASRATRTGANVLTF. The CDR3 DNA reads TGCGCCAGTCGCGCGACTAGGACTGGGGCCAACGTCCTGACTTTC.

Many counts were recorded for this clonotype. The genes are TRBV2 and TRBJ2-7; D not resolved. With 5 bases removed from V and 2 bases from J, the gap between germline ends came to 10 bases. Per the germline V gene, CDR1 is SNHLY and CDR2 is FYNNEI. This CDR3 has 13 residues. Here the CDR3 DNA reads TGTGCCAGCAGTTCCACTCTAACCTACGAGCAGTACTTC. Translation gives CASSSTLTYEQYF. Supplemented by reference TRBV2 and TRBJ2-7, the full variable domain reads EPEVTQTPSHQVTQMGQEVILRCVPISNHLYFYWYRQILGQKVEFLVSFYNNEISEKSEIFDDQFSVERPDGSNFTLKIRSTKLEDSAMYFCASSSTLTYEQYFGPGTRLTVT.

This chain uses TRBV5-6 with TRBJ1-1, with TRBD1 as a possible D gene (6 bases). Trimming removed 1 base at V and 3 bases at J, with 10 bases between. The CDR3 runs to 14 residues. The V gene's germline CDR1 is SGHDT and CDR2 YYEEEE. CDR3 bases: TGTGCCAGCAGCTTGATGGGACACGACACTGAAGCTTTCTTT. It encodes CASSLMGHDTEAFF.

This chain links TRBV12-3 or TRBV12-4 with TRBJ2-1; D call uncertain. The CDR3 has 15 amino acids. Trimming pared 6 bases from V and 9 bases from J, leaving 21 bases between. CDR3 protein: CASSPPVWGRGEQFF. The CDR3, as DNA: TGTGCCAGCAGCCCTCCAGTGTGGGGTCGTGGTGAGCAGTTCTTC.

The rearrangement joins TRBV7-3 to TRBJ1-1; D gene unclear. The V gene lost 3 bases and the J gene lost 3 bases, with 8 bases spanning the gap. CDR1 and CDR2 from the germline V gene are SGHTA and FQGTGA. The length of the CDR3 is 13 residues. For the CDR3, the DNA is TGTGCCAGCAGCTTTAGGTCGGACACTGAAGCTTTCTTT. It codes for CASSFRSDTEAFF.

V usage is TRBV28 and J usage is TRBJ1-2; no clear D gene. From germline, CDR1 is MDHEN and CDR2 SYDVKM. CDR3 length: 12 residues. V dropped 2 bases and J dropped 5 bases, with 6 bases sitting between them. The CDR3 here is CASSLVTYGYTF. The CDR3, as DNA: TGTGCCAGCAGTTTAGTAACTTATGGCTACACCTTC.

Many counts were recorded for this clonotype. The chain employs TRBV30 and TRBJ2-7; D is undetermined. V was trimmed by 1 base and J by 3 bases, leaving 16 bases between them. The length of the CDR3 is 15 residues. Germline assignment: CDR1 GTSNPN and CDR2 SVGIG (reference sequence). The CDR3 reads CAWSGVAPRLYEQYF. The CDR3 DNA follows: TGTGCCTGGAGTGGGGTTGCGCCTAGACTCTACGAGCAGTACTTC.

In this sample, this clonotype turned up many times. CDR3 in amino acids: CASSRFNEQFF. DNA for the CDR3: TGTGCCAGCAGTCGATTCAATGAGCAGTTCTTC. The chain couples TRBV12-3 or TRBV12-4 to TRBJ2-1, with unresolved D. CDR3 length: 11 amino acids. The V end lost 5 bases, the J end lost 6 bases, and 5 bases lay between the germline ends.

V and J are TRBV5-4 and TRBJ2-7; D remains unclear. This CDR3 contains 15 residues. In germline, CDR1 is SGHNT, CDR2 YYREEE (reference sequence). Trimming took off 3 bases at V and 3 bases at J, with 16 bases between the two ends. CDR3 nucleotide sequence: TGTGCCAGCAGCTCCGGACCCCGAGGCTACTACGAGCAGTACTTC. The encoded protein is CASSSGPRGYYEQYF.

This clonotype occurred a few times. The CDR3 bases are TGCAGTGCTAGAGATCTACAGGGGGCTGGGGATACGCAGTATTTT. As protein: CSARDLQGAGDTQYF. This chain connects TRBV20-1 to TRBJ2-3; 9 nucleotides line up with TRBD1. CDR3 length: 15 amino acids. From germline, CDR1 is DFQATT and CDR2 SNEGSKA (reference sequence). After removal of 0 bases from V and 6 bases from J, the junction contained 7 bases not matched to a gene.

This clonotype appeared many times. This chain links TRBV4-3 with TRBJ2-1, with TRBD2 matching over 9 bases. Unmatched junction bases numbered 10, after V lost 1 base and J lost 6 bases. Germline CDR1 and CDR2: LGHNA and YSLEER. There are 17 residues in the CDR3. CDR3 in amino acids: CASSQAAGSGRSNEQFF. Written as DNA, the CDR3 is TGCGCCAGCAGCCAAGCGGCCGGTAGCGGGAGATCCAATGAGCAGTTCTTC.

There are many counts of this clonotype. V usage is TRBV24-1 and J usage is TRBJ1-1, with a weak D call TRBD1 (6 bases). Germline values: CDR1 KGHDR, CDR2 SFDVKD. There are 13 residues in the CDR3. V shed 12 bases and J shed 4 bases, with 17 bases lying between them. In DNA, the CDR3 is TGTGCCTCCTCGGGACGGGGGGCCACTGAAGCTTTCTTT. Translating gives CASSGRGATEAFF.

This clonotype was observed at least ten times. CDR3 nucleotide sequence: TGTGCCAGCAGCTTCCAGGGACAGGGGGCCGGCGGGGAGCTGTTTTTT. Translation: CASSFQGQGAGGELFF. V is TRBV7-2 and J is TRBJ2-2, with 12 bases that match TRBD1. Germline V gives CDR1 SGHTA, CDR2 FQGNSA. V lost 3 bases, J lost 7 bases, and 6 bases stayed unmatched. CDR3 size: 16 residues.

V usage is TRBV19 and J usage is TRBJ2-3; possibly TRBD1 or TRBD2 for D (5 bases each). This CDR3 comprises 16 residues. Germline CDR1 LNHDA, CDR2 SQIVND (reference sequence). Trimming removed 5 bases from V and 2 bases from J, with 17 bases in between. As DNA, the CDR3 is TGTGCCAGTAGTCGTCGTCGGGACCCTTACACAGATACGCAGTATTTT. Encoded protein: CASSRRRDPYTDTQYF.

This clonotype appeared many times. The chain has TRBV2 and TRBJ1-5; 7 bases line up with TRBD1. The CDR3 sequence is 16 residues long. The ends lost 4 bases at V and 0 bases at J; junction bases unmatched: 6. Germline values: CDR1 SNHLY, CDR2 FYNNEI. The CDR3 DNA follows: TGTGCCAGCAGTGTTGGACAGGACTATAGCAATCAGCCCCAGCATTTT. Amino acids: CASSVGQDYSNQPQHF.

This clonotype rates as medium-sized. The CDR3 reads CASSYGARGARYF. The CDR3 region has the DNA TGTGCCAGCAGTTACGGGGCGAGGGGGGCGCGGTACTTC. The rearrangement links TRBV6-5 to TRBJ2-7; the D gene could be TRBD1 or TRBD2 (6 bases each). CDR3 length: 13 residues. V lost 2 bases to trimming and J lost 12 bases, with 17 bases between them. Germline lookup yields CDR1 MNHEY and CDR2 SVGAGI.

The chain recombines TRBV18 with TRBJ2-5; D perhaps matches TRBD1 (6 bases). V lost 3 bases and J 2 bases, leaving 10 bases between the germline ends. CDR1 is KGHSH, CDR2 LQKENI, per germline. CDR3 length equals 14 residues. The CDR3 region is CASSPTGTQETQYF. CDR3 bases: TGTGCCAGCTCACCTACAGGGACACAAGAGACCCAGTACTTC.

The sample holds many counts of this clonotype. The gene calls are TRBV29-1 and TRBJ2-5; perhaps TRBD1 as D (5 bases). V was pared by 4 bases and J by 1 base, with 10 bases between. The germline CDR1 and CDR2 sequences are SQVTM and ANQGSEA. CDR3 length equals 13 residues. The CDR3 reads CSVVGRLQETQYF. CDR3 nucleotide sequence: TGCAGCGTTGTGGGGCGCCTCCAAGAGACCCAGTACTTC.